The rows below give T cell receptor beta chains drawn from one sample of a study of OX40 agonist ivuxolimab in advanced cancers. Assay: immunoSEQ multiplex PCR; the TCRdb copy retains only in-frame clones and omits some. The profile covers some 63,000 clones, with 90% to 95% appearing a single time and roughly 20% taken by the ten largest. The sample consisted of CD4+ or CD8+ T cells sorted from blood, taken in a trial of the OX40 agonist ivuxolimab. All receptors come from an adult with an advanced solid tumor such as melanoma, head and neck, liver or kidney cancer. Each CDR3 is given with its conserved first and last residue. The D gene is left open where the match is weak. Clone size is given for some rows only: seen once, a few or many times, or a class if the clone is expanded.

>TRBJ2-1|once|TRBV19|.
TGTGCCAGTAGTATCACGTTCCCAGGGAATGAGCAGTTCTTC
CASSITFPGNEQFF
>TRBJ2-1|.|TRBV4-3|.
TGCGCCAGCAGCCGCAAATCTAGGACAGATCGGATTAATGAGCAGTTCTTC
CASSRKSRTDRINEQFF
>TRBJ1-2|.|TRBV7-9|.
TGTGCCAGCAGCTTAGATCCGGGGGGCGATAACTATGGCTACACCTTC
CASSLDPGGDNYGYTF
>TRBJ2-7|.|TRBV2|TRBD2
TGTGCCATCGCGGGGGAGAGAGGGTCCTACGAGCAGTACTTC
CAIAGERGSYEQYF
>TRBJ1-2|.|TRBV4-3|TRBD1
TGCGCCAGCAGCCCGGACAGGACGAACTATGGCTACACCTTC
CASSPDRTNYGYTF
>TRBJ2-7|.|TRBV9|TRBD2
TGTGCCAGCAGCCCGGGACTAAGGGCGGGAGGAACGGTCGAGCAGTACTTC
CASSPGLRAGGTVEQYF
>TRBJ2-7|.|TRBV15|.
TGTGCCACCAGCAGAGCCAGAGACAATGTCTACGAGCAGTACTTC
CATSRARDNVYEQYF
>TRBJ1-1|.|TRBV7-9|.
TGTGCCAGCAGATCGGACGGGAACACTGAAGCTTTCTTT
CASRSDGNTEAFF
>TRBJ2-7|.|TRBV28|.
TGTGCCAGCAGCCCCTCCCTTGGCTACGAGCAGTACTTC
CASSPSLGYEQYF
>TRBJ1-1|.|TRBV7-6|.
TGTGCCAGCAGCCCGCGAGACAGCAACACTGAAGCTTTCTTT
CASSPRDSNTEAFF
>TRBJ2-1|.|TRBV5-8|.
TGTGCCAGCAGCTTACAGGGTGCCCATGAGCAGTTCTTC
CASSLQGAHEQFF
>TRBJ2-1|.|TRBV5-6|.
TGTGCCAGCAGCTACGGACGAAACAATGAGCAGTTCTTC
CASSYGRNNEQFF
>TRBJ2-7|.|TRBV13|TRBD1
TGTGCCAGCAGCTTAGTTGGAGAGAGGGACAGACCTTACTACGAGCAGTACTTC
CASSLVGERDRPYYEQYF
>TRBJ2-7|.|TRBV4-1|.
TGCGCCAGCAGCCAAGTCCCGGGGGGCCGAAACTACGAGCAGTACTTC
CASSQVPGGRNYEQYF
>TRBJ2-2|.|TRBV10-2|.
TGCGCCAGCACGACCAGGGTGGACGGGGAGCTGTTTTTT
CASTTRVDGELFF
>TRBJ2-3|.|TRBV4-3|TRBD2
TGCGCCAGCAGCCAATGGAGCGGGAGAACAGATACGCAGTATTTT
CASSQWSGRTDTQYF
>TRBJ1-2|.|TRBV19|.
TGTGCCAGTAGCAATCGGACAGTCTATGGCTACACCTTC
CASSNRTVYGYTF
>TRBJ2-1|.|TRBV5-6|TRBD2
TGTGCCAGCAGCTCGGGCAGGGTACGGACTAGCGGGAGTAATGAGCAGTTCTTC
CASSSGRVRTSGSNEQFF
>TRBJ1-5|.|TRBV5-1|.
TGCGCCAGCAGCTTTCCGAAGAGGGTTTATAGCAATCAGCCCCAGCATTTT
CASSFPKRVYSNQPQHF
>TRBJ2-1|.|TRBV19|TRBD2
TGTGCCAGCTCCGGGACTAGAAGGTTTGAGCAGTTCTTC
CASSGTRRFEQFF
>TRBJ2-2|.|TRBV28|.
TGTGCCAGCAGTTTATATACAGGGTCAACCGGGGAGCTGTTTTTT
CASSLYTGSTGELFF
>TRBJ2-1|.|TRBV7-3|.
TGTGCCAGCAGCTTAATGGCCAAAAGCTACAATGAGCAGTTCTTC
CASSLMAKSYNEQFF
>TRBJ2-7|.|TRBV9|TRBD1
TGTGCCAGCAGCGCTGGACAGGGTCCCACCTACGAGCAGTACTTC
CASSAGQGPTYEQYF
>TRBJ2-2|.|TRBV15|.
TGTGCCACCAGCAGAGATCCCGGACGGAAGAACACCGGGGAGCTGTTTTTT
CATSRDPGRKNTGELFF
>TRBJ2-2|.|TRBV9|TRBD1
TGTGCCAGCAGCGCGCGACAGGGCACCGGGGAGCTGTTTTTT
CASSARQGTGELFF
>TRBJ1-4|.|TRBV6-6|.
TGTGCCAGCAGTTACGGTCGGATCGGGGAAAAACTGTTTTTT
CASSYGRIGEKLFF
>TRBJ1-1|once|TRBV7-2|.
TGTGCCAGCAGCTTAATAAGGCCCTTGAGCACTGAAGCTTTCTTT
CASSLIRPLSTEAFF
>TRBJ2-1|.|TRBV29-1|.
TGCAGCGCCTTTAGGGGCGAAGGTGAGCAGTTCTTC
CSAFRGEGEQFF
>TRBJ1-3|.|TRBV7-9|.
TGTGCCAGCAGCTTAGGTGGCGGTGCTGGAAACACCATATATTTT
CASSLGGGAGNTIYF
>TRBJ1-4|.|TRBV27|.
TGTGCCAGCAGTTTGGGGGCAGAAACTAATGAAAAACTGTTTTTT
CASSLGAETNEKLFF
>TRBJ2-1|.|TRBV18|TRBD2
TGTGCCAGCTCACGGACTAGCGGGCTCTACAATGAGCAGTTCTTC
CASSRTSGLYNEQFF
>TRBJ2-1|.|TRBV9|TRBD2
TGTGCCAGCAGCGTAGATCTCCTAGCGGGAGGGCCTGAGCAGTTCTTC
CASSVDLLAGGPEQFF
>TRBJ2-1|.|TRBV4-3|.
TGCGCCAGCAGCCAAGCGTGGAGGGAGAGCTACAATGAGCAGTTCTTC
CASSQAWRESYNEQFF
>TRBJ2-1|.|TRBV4-1|.
TGCGCCAGCAGCCAAGGGTCTCTTCTGGGTGAGCAGTTCTTC
CASSQGSLLGEQFF
>TRBJ2-5|medium-sized|TRBV19|.
TGTGCCAGTAGACTAGCAGGAGAGACCCAGTACTTC
CASRLAGETQYF
>TRBJ2-1|.|TRBV27|.
TGTGCCAGCAGTTCAATAACTCAAAGGGGGAGCTCCTACAATGAGCAGTTCTTC
CASSSITQRGSSYNEQFF
>TRBJ1-3|once|TRBV5-6|.
TGTGCCAGCAGCTGGACCCCCTCTGGAAACACCATATATTTT
CASSWTPSGNTIYF
>TRBJ2-7|.|TRBV11-1|.
TGTGCCAGCAGCATAACATCACAGGGCTCTTGGGCCTACGAGCAGTACTTC
CASSITSQGSWAYEQYF
>TRBJ2-3|.|TRBV7-7|TRBD1
TGTGCTAGCAGCGAGTGGGACAGGGGAGAGGATACGCAGTATTTT
CASSEWDRGEDTQYF
>TRBJ1-1|.|TRBV15|.
TGTGCCACCACCACTCGGGCCTCAGTCACTGAAGCTTTCTTT
CATTTRASVTEAFF
>TRBJ2-1|.|TRBV9|TRBD2
TGTGCCAGCAGCGTACCTAGCGGGAGAGAATACAATGAGCAGTTCTTC
CASSVPSGREYNEQFF
>TRBJ1-1|.|TRBV19|TRBD1
TGTGCCAGTAGAGCTCCTCAGTCAGGGGGCACTGAAGCTTTCTTT
CASRAPQSGGTEAFF
>TRBJ2-3|.|TRBV9|TRBD1
TGTGCCAGCAGCGTGGGGACAGGCGAGTCTAGCACAGATACGCAGTATTTT
CASSVGTGESSTDTQYF
>TRBJ1-5|.|TRBV12-5|.
TGTGCTAGTGGTTTGTCGGCAGATGTCAATCAGCCCCAGCATTTT
CASGLSADVNQPQHF
>TRBJ2-3|.|TRBV7-8|.
TGTGCCAGCAGCTTAAGGGAAGGAGATACGCAGTATTTT
CASSLREGDTQYF
>TRBJ2-5|.|TRBV29-1|TRBD2
TGCAGCGTCTTACAAACAGGGACTAGCGGGAGTTGGGAGACCCAGTACTTC
CSVLQTGTSGSWETQYF
>TRBJ1-5|.|TRBV28|.
TGTGCCAGCAGTTTCCGCCAGGGTTATCAGCCCCAGCATTTT
CASSFRQGYQPQHF
>TRBJ2-2|.|TRBV9|.
TGTGCCAGCAGCGTAGCCCCCAGTACCGGGGAGCTGTTTTTT
CASSVAPSTGELFF
>TRBJ1-3|.|TRBV6-1|TRBD1
TGTGCCAGTCGAGAAACAGGGGGGCCTGGAAACACCATATATTTT
CASRETGGPGNTIYF
>TRBJ2-3|.|TRBV10-2|TRBD2
TGCGCCAGCAGCACCGGGACTAGCGGCACAGATACGCAGTATTTT
CASSTGTSGTDTQYF
>TRBJ2-2|.|TRBV9|TRBD2
TGTGCCAGCAGCGTAGTCCTGGGTAGCGGGAAAAACACCGGGGAGCTGTTTTTT
CASSVVLGSGKNTGELFF
>TRBJ1-1|.|TRBV19|TRBD1
TGTGCCAGTAGTCCTTGGACAGGGGGGAACACTGAAGCTTTCTTT
CASSPWTGGNTEAFF
>TRBJ2-6|.|TRBV7-9|.
TGTGCCAGCCGGGAAGGCTCTGGGGCCAACGTCCTGACTTTC
CASREGSGANVLTF
>TRBJ1-2|.|TRBV10-3|TRBD1
TGTGCCATCAGTGAATCTGGACAGGGGGAAGTCTATGGCTACACCTTC
CAISESGQGEVYGYTF